The 2 T cell receptor beta chains given below trace back to one sample, sequenced in a study of T cell responses to AZD1222 COVID-19 vaccine. Libraries were prepared by immunoSEQ multiplex PCR; TCRdb keeps only in-frame clonotypes and omits some of them. The profile shows 100,000 or so clones, less than 90% of them singletons. Sequences were derived from peripheral blood, sampled on day 0 of AZD1222 vaccination. The receptor set was obtained from an adult in good health.

This chain uses TRBV7-9 with TRBJ1-5; maybe TRBD1 (6 bases). This CDR3 has 15 amino acids. V lost 5 bases to trimming and J lost 6 bases, with 17 bases between them. Germline-derived CDR1 and CDR2 are SEHNR and FQNEAQ (reference sequence). The CDR3: CASSPVGGPLQPQHF. The CDR3 coding sequence is TGTGCCAGCAGCCCCGTGGGGGGCCCCCTTCAGCCCCAGCATTTT.

The CDR3 DNA sequence: TGTGCCAGTAGTAAAGGCCCCTACAATGAGCAGTTCTTC. Protein: CASSKGPYNEQFF. The chain couples TRBV19 to TRBJ2-1; D gene ambiguous. Trimming removed 4 bases at V and 2 bases at J, with 6 bases between. The CDR3 contains 13 residues. In germline, CDR1 is LNHDA, CDR2 SQIVND (reference sequence).